The 19 T cell receptor beta chains listed next were all sequenced from one sample in a study of tumor-infiltrating lymphocytes in primary liver carcinoma. Total RNA amounting to around 530 ng was the source from which TCR beta cDNA was made with a constant-region primer. Library construction for TCR beta comprised three nested multiplex PCR rounds performed with slightly modified ARM-PCR. Amplification in the first two PCR rounds was performed using TRBV1-TRBV30 forward primers and a C-beta reverse primer for around 9 cycles each. TCRdb itself ran the multiplex PCR reads through MiXCR, one entry per CDR3 protein. Here the sample spans approximately 330,000 distinct CDR3 sequences, 65% being singletons. Germline DNA was extracted alongside blood RNA, which was obtained from unsorted whole blood. The specimen sequenced was peripheral blood. The receptors were sampled from a middle-aged man with primary liver carcinoma and hepatitis B virus infection.

The V call is TRBV4-1, the J call TRBJ2-3; 9 nucleotides match TRBD2. Germline loops: CDR1 MGHRA, CDR2 YSYEKL. There are 17 residues in the CDR3. V lost 0 bases to trimming and J lost 4 bases; unmatched junction nucleotides: 8. This CDR3 reads CASSQDLWTSASDTQYF. CDR3 bases: TGCGCCAGCAGCCAAGATCTCTGGACTAGCGCATCAGATACGCAGTATTTT.

Details on this clonotype: A much larger clone differs from this one at a single base, so this may be a read error. V is TRBV28 and J is TRBJ1-6; D is unclear. The CDR3 consists of 14 residues. Germline V gives CDR1 MDHEN, CDR2 SYDVKM. Trimming shortened V by 8 bases and J by 3 bases, and 11 bases separated the two germline ends. In DNA, the CDR3 is TGTGCCAGCGGACCAGTATACTATAATTCACCCCTCCACTTT. This sequence encodes CASGPVYYNSPLHF. The full variable domain, with the rest looked up from reference TRBV28 and TRBJ1-6, is DVKVTQSSRYLVKRTGEKVFLECVQDMDHENMFWYRQDPGLGLRLIYFSYDVKMKEKGDIPEGYSVSREKKERFSLILESASTNQTSMYLCASGPVYYNSPLHFGNGTRLTVT.

Notes on this clonotype: This sequence may be a read error, since a much larger clone differs from it by one base. The chain combines TRBV14 with TRBJ1-1; 8 positions agree with TRBD1. J gave up 10 bases and V 1 base, and 5 bases lay outside the gene matches. The CDR3 runs to 13 residues. In germline, CDR1 is SGHDN, CDR2 FVKESK. CDR3 sequence reads: CASSQATGDPAFF. CDR3 nucleotide sequence: TGTGCCAGCAGCCAAGCGACAGGGGATCCAGCTTTCTTT.

The chain joins TRBV5-1 to TRBJ2-5; a weak D match, TRBD1 (6 bases). V dropped 4 bases and J dropped 4 bases, with 11 bases sitting between them. Germline lookup yields CDR1 SGHRS and CDR2 YFSETQ. The CDR3 covers 13 residues. The CDR3 bases are TGCGCCAGCAGCGTGGGGGCCCGAGAGACCCAGTACTTC. Translated: CASSVGARETQYF. Combining the CDR3 with reference TRBV5-1 and TRBJ2-5 gives the whole variable domain KAGVTQTPRYLIKTRGQQVTLSCSPISGHRSVSWYQQTPGQGLQFLFEYFSETQRNKGNFPGRFSGRQFSNSRSEMNVSTLELGDSALYLCASSVGARETQYFGPGTRLLVL.

Regarding this clonotype: A much larger clone is a single base away; this may be a read error. No DNA is shown, since the ends of the CDR3 on it are uncertain; the CDR3 is the one TCRdb lists. The genes are TRBV6-2 or TRBV6-3 and TRBJ2-7; the table's D call TRBD2 went unverified against the DNA. The V gene's germline CDR1 is MNHEY and CDR2 SVGEGT. 14 amino acids form the CDR3, both terminal residues included. CDR3 sequence: CASVASGSSYEQCF.

This clonotype came up many times. V and J are TRBV4-2 and TRBJ2-1; D might be TRBD2 (5 bases). Germline V gene sequence: CDR1 LGHNA, CDR2 YNFKEQ. The CDR3 contains 13 residues. The V and J ends lost 8 bases and 5 bases respectively, with 13 bases between them. The CDR3 region has the DNA TGTGCCAGCGGGAGAGAGAACGACAATGAGCAGTTCTTC. This encodes CASGRENDNEQFF.

This clonotype was counted ten times or more. DNA for the CDR3: TGTGCCAGCACCAACCAGGTGGGGTCAGAGACCCAGTACTTC. Residues: CASTNQVGSETQYF. The chain links TRBV12-3 or TRBV12-4 to TRBJ2-5; D remains unclear. Between the trimmed V and J ends, which lost 7 bases and 4 bases, there was a span of 16 bases. This CDR3 has 14 residues.

In the case of this clonotype: This likely comes from a read error, as the CDR3 has no conserved phenylalanine or tryptophan at its end. The chain joins TRBV11-2 to TRBJ2-7; D remains ambiguous. Germline CDR1 SGHAT, CDR2 FQNNGV. The CDR3 contains 14 residues. V was pared by 2 bases and J by 0 bases, with 8 bases between. The CDR3 sequence: CASSLLWGSYEQYL. Here the CDR3 DNA reads TGTGCCAGCAGCTTACTATGGGGCTCCTACGAGCAGTACCTC.

This clonotype was counted once. At one end the junction does not follow the germline gene, possibly because of a read error. The chain employs TRBV11-1 and TRBJ2-7; D ambiguous. Per the germline V gene, CDR1 is SGHAT and CDR2 is FQDESV (reference sequence). This CDR3 comprises 11 residues. The CDR3 sequence is CTSNSRGEQYF. CDR3 coding DNA: TGTACCAGCAACTCACGAGGAGAGCAGTACTTC. The full variable domain, its missing parts supplied by reference TRBV11-1 and TRBJ2-7, is EAEVAQSPRYKITEKSQAVAFWCDPISGHATLYWYRQILGQGPELLVQFQDESVVDDSQLPKDRFSAERLKGVDSTLKIQPAELGDSAMYLCTSNSRGEQYFGPGTRLTVT.

As concerns this clonotype: With a much larger clone just one base away, this may be a read error. The chain carries TRBV6-1 and TRBJ2-2; 8 bases line up with TRBD1. Germline V lookup: CDR1 MNHNS, CDR2 SASEGT. The CDR3 is 16 amino acids. V dropped 5 bases and J dropped 2; count of bases not matched to a gene: 7. As DNA, the CDR3 is TGTGCCAGCAGTTTGCGGACAGGGACAAACACCGGGGAGCTGTTTTTT. This gives the protein CASSLRTGTNTGELFF.

Turning to this clonotype: A clone one base away is much larger, so this may be a read error. The chain carries TRBV6-6 and TRBJ2-7; no clear D gene. Germline lookup yields CDR1 MNHNY and CDR2 SVGAGI (reference sequence). The CDR3 extends over 12 amino acids. CDR3 sequence: CTSSSFEYEQYF. The CDR3 DNA sequence: TGTACCAGCAGTTCCTTTGAATACGAGCAGTACTTC.

A note on this clonotype: A much larger clone sits a single nucleotide away, making a read error possible. This chain connects TRBV4-1 to TRBJ2-3, with D possibly called TRBD1 or TRBD2 (5 bases each). This CDR3 has 17 residues. CDR1 MGHRA and CDR2 YSYEKL come from the germline V gene. The CDR3 loop is CVSSQDGTGSSTDTQYF. CDR3 coding DNA: TGCGTCAGCAGCCAAGACGGGACGGGATCTAGCACAGATACGCAGTATTTT.

This clonotype was found many times. The V and J genes are TRBV6-2 or TRBV6-3 and TRBJ2-1; D gene ambiguous. Germline CDR1 is MNHEY and CDR2 is SVGEGT. The CDR3 covers 13 residues. V lost 5 bases, J lost 9 bases, and 14 bases lay in between. In DNA form, the CDR3 reads TGTGCCAGCAGTAAGACCGACCGCCGTGAGCAGTTCTTC. It encodes CASSKTDRREQFF.

A word on this clonotype: The junction and the germline gene differ at one end; a read error may be behind it. V is TRBV11-2 and J is TRBJ2-1, with D perhaps matching TRBD2 (5 bases). The V gene's germline CDR1 is SGHAT and CDR2 FQNNGV. The CDR3 is 15 residues long. The CDR3 nucleotides read TGTGCCAGCAGCTTGAGCAAAGCGGTGTACAATAAGCAGTTCTTC. Its protein product is CASSLSKAVYNKQFF.

This clonotype was recorded many times. The chain is built from TRBV10-3 and TRBJ2-7, with D possibly TRBD2 on 6 matching bases. The CDR3 totals 13 residues. Trimming pared 4 bases from V and 1 base from J, leaving 8 bases between. Germline lookup yields CDR1 ENHRY and CDR2 SYGVKD. The CDR3 here is CAISGAGSYEQYF. CDR3 in DNA: TGTGCCATCAGTGGCGCGGGATCCTACGAGCAGTACTTC.

The CDR3 DNA reads TGTGCCAGCAGCTTCACGGGAGGGCCATTAGAGACCCAGTACTTC. This translates into CASSFTGGPLETQYF. The chain joins TRBV7-9 to TRBJ2-5; 8 bases line up with TRBD2. The ends lost 3 bases at V and 4 bases at J; junction bases unmatched: 7. The CDR3 covers 15 residues. CDR1 and CDR2 from the germline V gene are SEHNR and FQNEAQ (reference sequence).

Turning to this clonotype: Since a much larger clone is just one base distant, this may be a read error. The chain has TRBV10-3 and TRBJ1-1, with D uncertain. Deletions cut 4 bases from V and 10 bases from J, with 16 bases between. The germline gives CDR1 ENHRY, CDR2 SYGVKD. The CDR3 loop spans 13 amino acids. CDR3 loop: CAISGRAHVAAFF. Here the CDR3 DNA reads TGTGCCATCAGTGGGCGGGCTCATGTCGCAGCTTTCTTT.

Regarding this clonotype: Lacking the conserved final phenylalanine or tryptophan, this CDR3 likely reflects a read error. The CDR3: CASSQEMFLGRLTYEQYL. CDR3 DNA sequence: TGCGCCAGCAGCCAAGAAATGTTTCTGGGACGTCTAACCTACGAGCAGTACCTC. The chain joins TRBV4-1 to TRBJ2-7; either TRBD1 or TRBD2 may supply D (5 bases each). This CDR3 region has 18 residues. The germline V and J ends were trimmed by 0 bases and 2 bases, with 20 bases remaining between them. The germline gives CDR1 MGHRA, CDR2 YSYEKL.

This clonotype was seen more than once but under ten times. The V gene is TRBV30, the J gene TRBJ1-5, with 8 positions matching TRBD1. The CDR3 has 15 amino acids. Losses at the gene ends were 5 bases for V and 0 bases for J; bases not matched to a gene: 6. Germline assignment: CDR1 GTSNPN and CDR2 SVGIG (reference sequence). Here the CDR3 reads CAWDRGGYSNQPQHF. CDR3 DNA: TGTGCCTGGGACAGGGGCGGTTATAGCAATCAGCCCCAGCATTTT.